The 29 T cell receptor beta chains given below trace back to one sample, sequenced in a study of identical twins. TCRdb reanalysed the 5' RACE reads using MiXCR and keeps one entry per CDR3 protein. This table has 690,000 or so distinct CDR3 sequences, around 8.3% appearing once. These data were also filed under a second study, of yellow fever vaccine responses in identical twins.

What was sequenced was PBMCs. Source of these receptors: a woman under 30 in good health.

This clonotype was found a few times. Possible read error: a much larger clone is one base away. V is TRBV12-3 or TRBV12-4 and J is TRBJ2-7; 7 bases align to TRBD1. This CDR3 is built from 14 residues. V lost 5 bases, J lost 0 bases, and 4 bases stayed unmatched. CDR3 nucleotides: TGTGCCAGCAGTCACCGACAGGGCTCCTACGAGCAGTACTTC. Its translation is CASSHRQGSYEQYF.

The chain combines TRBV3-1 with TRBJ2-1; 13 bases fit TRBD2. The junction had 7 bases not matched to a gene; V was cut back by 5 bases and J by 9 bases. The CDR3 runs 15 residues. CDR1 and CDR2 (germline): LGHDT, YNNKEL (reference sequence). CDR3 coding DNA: TGTGCCAGCAGCAAACTAGCGGGGGGGCAAAGTGAGCAGTTCTTC. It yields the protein CASSKLAGGQSEQFF.

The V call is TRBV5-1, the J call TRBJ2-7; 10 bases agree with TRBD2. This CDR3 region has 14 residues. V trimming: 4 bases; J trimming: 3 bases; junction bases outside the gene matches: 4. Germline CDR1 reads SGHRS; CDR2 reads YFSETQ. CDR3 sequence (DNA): TGCGCCAGCAGCGCTAGCGGGAGTCTCTACGAGCAGTACTTC. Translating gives CASSASGSLYEQYF.

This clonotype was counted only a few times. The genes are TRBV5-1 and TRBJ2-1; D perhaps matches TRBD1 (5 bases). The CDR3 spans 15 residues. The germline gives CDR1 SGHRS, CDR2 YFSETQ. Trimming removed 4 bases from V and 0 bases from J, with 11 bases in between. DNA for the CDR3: TGCGCCAGCAGCCGCCTTCAGGGCTCCTACAATGAGCAGTTCTTC. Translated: CASSRLQGSYNEQFF. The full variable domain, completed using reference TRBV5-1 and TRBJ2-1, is KAGVTQTPRYLIKTRGQQVTLSCSPISGHRSVSWYQQTPGQGLQFLFEYFSETQRNKGNFPGRFSGRQFSNSRSEMNVSTLELGDSALYLCASSRLQGSYNEQFFGPGTRLTVL.

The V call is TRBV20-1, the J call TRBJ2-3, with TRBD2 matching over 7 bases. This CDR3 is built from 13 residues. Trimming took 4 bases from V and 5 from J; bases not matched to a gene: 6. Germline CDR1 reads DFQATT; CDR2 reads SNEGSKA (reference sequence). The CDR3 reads CSANSGGGDTQYF. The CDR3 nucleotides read TGCAGTGCTAATTCGGGAGGCGGAGATACGCAGTATTTT.

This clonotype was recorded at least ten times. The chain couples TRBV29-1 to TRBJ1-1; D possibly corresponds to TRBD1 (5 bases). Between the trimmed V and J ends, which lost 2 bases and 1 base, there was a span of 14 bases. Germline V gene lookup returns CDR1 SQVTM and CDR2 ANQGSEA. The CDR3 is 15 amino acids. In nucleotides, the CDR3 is TGCAGCGTTGAATCTGGGGGATGGGGGAACACTGAAGCTTTCTTT. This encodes CSVESGGWGNTEAFF. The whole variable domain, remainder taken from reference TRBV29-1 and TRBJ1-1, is SAVISQKPSRDICQRGTSLTIQCQVDSQVTMMFWYRQQPGQSLTLIATANQGSEATYESGFVIDKFPISRPNLTFSTLTVSNMSPEDSSIYLCSVESGGWGNTEAFFGQGTRLTVV.

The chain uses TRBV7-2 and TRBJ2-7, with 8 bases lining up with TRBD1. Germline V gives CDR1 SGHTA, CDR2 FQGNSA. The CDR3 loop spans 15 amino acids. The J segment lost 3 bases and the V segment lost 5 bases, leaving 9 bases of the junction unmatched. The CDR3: CASSPFRGQGYEQYF. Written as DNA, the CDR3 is TGTGCCAGCAGCCCGTTCCGAGGACAGGGCTACGAGCAGTACTTC. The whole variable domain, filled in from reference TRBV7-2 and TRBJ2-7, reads GAGVSQSPSNKVTEKGKDVELRCDPISGHTALYWYRQSLGQGLEFLIYFQGNSAPDKSGLPSDRFSAERTGGSVSTLTIQRTQQEDSAVYLCASSPFRGQGYEQYFGPGTRLTVT.

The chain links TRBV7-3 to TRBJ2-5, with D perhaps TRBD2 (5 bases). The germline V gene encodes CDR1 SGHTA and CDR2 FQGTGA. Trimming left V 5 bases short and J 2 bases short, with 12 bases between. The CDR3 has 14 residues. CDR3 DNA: TGTGCCAGCAGCCGCTCTAGGGAGCAAGAGACCCAGTACTTC. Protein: CASSRSREQETQYF.

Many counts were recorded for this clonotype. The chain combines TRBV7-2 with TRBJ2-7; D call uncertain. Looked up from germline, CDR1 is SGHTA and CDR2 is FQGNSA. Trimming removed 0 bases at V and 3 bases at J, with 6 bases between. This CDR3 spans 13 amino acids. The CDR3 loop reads CASSLALLYEQYF. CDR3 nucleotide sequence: TGTGCCAGCAGCTTAGCGCTGCTCTACGAGCAGTACTTC.

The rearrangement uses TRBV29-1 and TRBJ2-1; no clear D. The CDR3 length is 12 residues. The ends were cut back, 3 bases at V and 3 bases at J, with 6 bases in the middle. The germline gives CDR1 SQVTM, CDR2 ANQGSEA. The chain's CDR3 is CSVDSHYNEQFF. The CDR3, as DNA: TGCAGCGTTGATTCTCACTACAATGAGCAGTTCTTC.

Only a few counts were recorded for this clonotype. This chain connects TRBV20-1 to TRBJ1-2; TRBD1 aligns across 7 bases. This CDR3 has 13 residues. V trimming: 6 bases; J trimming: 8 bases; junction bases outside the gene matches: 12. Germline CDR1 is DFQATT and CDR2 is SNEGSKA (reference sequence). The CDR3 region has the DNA TGCAGTGCCTCGACAGGGTATAGGGACGGCTACACCTTC. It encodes CSASTGYRDGYTF.

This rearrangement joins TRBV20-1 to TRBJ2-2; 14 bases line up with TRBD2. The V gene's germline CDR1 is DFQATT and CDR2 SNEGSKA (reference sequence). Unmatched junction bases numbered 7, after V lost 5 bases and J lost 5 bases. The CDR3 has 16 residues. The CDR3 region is CSASGTSGSKTGELFF. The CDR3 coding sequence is TGCAGTGCTTCGGGGACTAGCGGGAGTAAGACCGGGGAGCTGTTTTTT.

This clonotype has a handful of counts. The CDR3 DNA reads as TGTGCCAGCAGGCCCTGGGGTCCGGGGGGGAGCACAGATACGCAGTATTTT. Residues: CASRPWGPGGSTDTQYF. The V gene is TRBV27, the J gene TRBJ2-3; 8 bases agree with TRBD2. The germline CDR1 and CDR2 sequences are MNHEY and SMNVEV (reference sequence). Trimming removed 6 bases from V and 0 bases from J; junction bases left unmatched: 11. This CDR3 is 17 amino acids long.

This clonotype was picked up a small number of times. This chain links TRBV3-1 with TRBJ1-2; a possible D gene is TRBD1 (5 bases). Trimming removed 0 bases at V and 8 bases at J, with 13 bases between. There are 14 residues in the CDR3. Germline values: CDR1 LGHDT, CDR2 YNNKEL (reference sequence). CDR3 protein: CASSQELGTRGYTF. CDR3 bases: TGTGCCAGCAGCCAAGAGCTGGGGACGCGGGGCTACACCTTC.

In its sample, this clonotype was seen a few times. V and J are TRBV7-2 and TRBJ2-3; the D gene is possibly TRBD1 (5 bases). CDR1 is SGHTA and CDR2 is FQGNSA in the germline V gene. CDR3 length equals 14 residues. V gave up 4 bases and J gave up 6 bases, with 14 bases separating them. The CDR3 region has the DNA TGTGCCAGCAGCTCTCAGGGCAGGGCTGATACGCAGTATTTT. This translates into CASSSQGRADTQYF.

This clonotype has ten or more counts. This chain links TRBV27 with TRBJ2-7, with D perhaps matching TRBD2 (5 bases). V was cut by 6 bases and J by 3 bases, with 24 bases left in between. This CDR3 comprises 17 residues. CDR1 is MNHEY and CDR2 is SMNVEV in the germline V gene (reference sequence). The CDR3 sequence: CASRRAVNRLRDYEQYF. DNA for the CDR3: TGTGCCAGCAGAAGGGCAGTTAATCGCTTACGGGACTACGAGCAGTACTTC.

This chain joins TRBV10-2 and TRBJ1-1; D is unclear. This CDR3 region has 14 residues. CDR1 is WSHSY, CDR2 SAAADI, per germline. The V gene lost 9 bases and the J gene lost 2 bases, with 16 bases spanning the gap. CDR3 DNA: TGCGCCAGTTGGTCTGGGGTCCCCAACACTGAAGCTTTCTTT. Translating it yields CASWSGVPNTEAFF.

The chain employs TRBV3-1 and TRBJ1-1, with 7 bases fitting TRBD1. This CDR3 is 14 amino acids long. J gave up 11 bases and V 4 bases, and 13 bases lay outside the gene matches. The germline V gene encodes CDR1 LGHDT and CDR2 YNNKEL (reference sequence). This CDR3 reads CASSLKGGGRFAFF. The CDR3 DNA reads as TGTGCCAGCAGCCTCAAAGGGGGCGGGCGATTCGCTTTCTTT. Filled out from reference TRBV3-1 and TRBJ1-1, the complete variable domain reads DTAVSQTPKYLVTQMGNDKSIKCEQNLGHDTMYWYKQDSKKFLKIMFSYNNKELIINETVPNRFSPKSPDKAHLNLHINSLELGDSAVYFCASSLKGGGRFAFFGQGTRLTVV.

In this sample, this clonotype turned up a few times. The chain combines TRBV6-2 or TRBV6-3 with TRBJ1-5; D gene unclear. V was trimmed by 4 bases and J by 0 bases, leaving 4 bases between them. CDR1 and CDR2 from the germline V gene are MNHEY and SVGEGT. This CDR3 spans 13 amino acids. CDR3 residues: CASSSSSNQPQHF. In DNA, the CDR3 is TGTGCCAGCAGTTCTTCTAGCAATCAGCCCCAGCATTTT.

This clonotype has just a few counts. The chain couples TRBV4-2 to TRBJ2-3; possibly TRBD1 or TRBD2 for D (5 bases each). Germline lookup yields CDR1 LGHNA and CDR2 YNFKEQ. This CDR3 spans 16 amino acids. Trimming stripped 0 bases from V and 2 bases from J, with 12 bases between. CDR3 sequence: CASSQDTGPATDTQYF. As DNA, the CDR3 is TGTGCCAGCAGCCAAGATACGGGACCCGCCACAGATACGCAGTATTTT.

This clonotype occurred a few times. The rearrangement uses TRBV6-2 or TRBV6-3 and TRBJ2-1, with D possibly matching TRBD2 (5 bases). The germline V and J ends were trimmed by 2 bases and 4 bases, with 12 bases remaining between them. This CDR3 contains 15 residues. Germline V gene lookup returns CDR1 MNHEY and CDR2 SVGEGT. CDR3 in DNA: TGTGCCAGCAGTTACGGAGGACCTCAATACAATGAGCAGTTCTTC. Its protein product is CASSYGGPQYNEQFF.

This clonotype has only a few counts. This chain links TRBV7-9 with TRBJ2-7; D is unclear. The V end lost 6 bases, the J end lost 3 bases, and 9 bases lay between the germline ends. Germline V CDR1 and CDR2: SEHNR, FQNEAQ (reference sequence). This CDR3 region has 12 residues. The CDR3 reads CASRAQSYEQYF. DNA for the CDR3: TGTGCCAGCAGGGCCCAGAGCTACGAGCAGTACTTC.

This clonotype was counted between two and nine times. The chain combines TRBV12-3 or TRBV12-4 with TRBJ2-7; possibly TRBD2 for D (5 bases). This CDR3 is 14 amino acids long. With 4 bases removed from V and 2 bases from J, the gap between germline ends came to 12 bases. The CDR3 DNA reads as TGTGCCAGCAGTTCTTGGCGGGTCACCTACGAGCAGTACTTC. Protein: CASSSWRVTYEQYF.

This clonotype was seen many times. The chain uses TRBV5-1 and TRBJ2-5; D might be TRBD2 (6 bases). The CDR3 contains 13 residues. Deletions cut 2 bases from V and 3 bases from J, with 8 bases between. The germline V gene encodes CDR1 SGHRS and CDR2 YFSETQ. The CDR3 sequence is CASSFPGEETQYF. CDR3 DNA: TGCGCCAGCAGCTTTCCGGGGGAAGAGACCCAGTACTTC. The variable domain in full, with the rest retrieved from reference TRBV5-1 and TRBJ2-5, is KAGVTQTPRYLIKTRGQQVTLSCSPISGHRSVSWYQQTPGQGLQFLFEYFSETQRNKGNFPGRFSGRQFSNSRSEMNVSTLELGDSALYLCASSFPGEETQYFGPGTRLLVL.

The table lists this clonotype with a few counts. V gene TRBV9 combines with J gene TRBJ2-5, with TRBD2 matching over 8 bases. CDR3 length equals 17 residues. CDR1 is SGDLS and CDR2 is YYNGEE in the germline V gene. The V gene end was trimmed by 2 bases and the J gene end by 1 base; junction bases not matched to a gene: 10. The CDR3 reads CASSVALGAGVQETQYF. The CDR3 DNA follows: TGTGCCAGCAGCGTGGCTCTCGGAGCGGGGGTCCAAGAGACCCAGTACTTC.

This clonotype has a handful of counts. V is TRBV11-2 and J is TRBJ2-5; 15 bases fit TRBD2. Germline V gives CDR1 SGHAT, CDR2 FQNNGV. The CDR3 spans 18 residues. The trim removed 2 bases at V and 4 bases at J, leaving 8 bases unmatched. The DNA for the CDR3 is TGTGCCAGCAGCTTAAAGGCCCCGGGACTAGCGGGAGGAGAGACCCAGTACTTC. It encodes CASSLKAPGLAGGETQYF.

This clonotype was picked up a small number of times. The CDR3 DNA is TGTGCCAGCAGCCAAGTAGGACTAGCGGACTCGGGGGAGCAGTACTTC. Encoded protein: CASSQVGLADSGEQYF. The rearrangement joins TRBV4-2 to TRBJ2-7; TRBD2 matches 10 bases. The CDR3 runs 16 residues. With 1 base clipped from V and 7 bases from J, the junction kept 10 bases outside the gene matches. Looked up from germline, CDR1 is LGHNA and CDR2 is YNFKEQ.

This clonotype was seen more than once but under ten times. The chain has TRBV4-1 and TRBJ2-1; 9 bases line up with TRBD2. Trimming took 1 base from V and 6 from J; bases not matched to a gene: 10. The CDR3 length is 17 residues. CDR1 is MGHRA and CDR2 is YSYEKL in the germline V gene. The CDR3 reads CASSQVEQREEGNEQFF. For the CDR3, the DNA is TGCGCCAGCAGCCAAGTAGAACAGCGGGAGGAGGGCAATGAGCAGTTCTTC.

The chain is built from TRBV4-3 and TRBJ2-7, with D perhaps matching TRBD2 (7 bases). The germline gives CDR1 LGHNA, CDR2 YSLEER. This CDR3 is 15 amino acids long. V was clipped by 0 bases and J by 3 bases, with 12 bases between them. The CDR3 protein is CASSQEGGGIYEQYF. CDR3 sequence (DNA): TGCGCCAGCAGCCAAGAAGGGGGGGGCATCTACGAGCAGTACTTC.